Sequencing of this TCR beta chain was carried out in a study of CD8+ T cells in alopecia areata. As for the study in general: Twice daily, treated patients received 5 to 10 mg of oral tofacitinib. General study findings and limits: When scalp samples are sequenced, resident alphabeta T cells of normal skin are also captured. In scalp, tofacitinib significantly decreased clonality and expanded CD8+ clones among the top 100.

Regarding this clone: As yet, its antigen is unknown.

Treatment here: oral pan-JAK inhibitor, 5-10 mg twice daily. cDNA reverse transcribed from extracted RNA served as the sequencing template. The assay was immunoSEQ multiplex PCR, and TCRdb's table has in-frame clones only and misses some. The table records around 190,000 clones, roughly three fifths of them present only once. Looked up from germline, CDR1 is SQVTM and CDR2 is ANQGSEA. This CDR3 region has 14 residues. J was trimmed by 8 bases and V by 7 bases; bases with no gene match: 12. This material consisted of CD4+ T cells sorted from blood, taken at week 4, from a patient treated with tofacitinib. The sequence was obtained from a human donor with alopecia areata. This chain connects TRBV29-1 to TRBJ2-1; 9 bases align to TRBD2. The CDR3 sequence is CSAVGGGRAHEQFF. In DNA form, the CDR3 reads TGCAGCGCTGTGGGTGGCGGGAGGGCCCATGAGCAGTTCTTC.